This TCR beta chain emerged from a study of blood T cell repertoires in COVID-19. As for the study in general: Donors in the United States, Italy and Spain gave samples during acute or convalescent COVID-19.

Germline CDR1 reads DFQATT; CDR2 reads SNEGSKA (reference sequence). The CDR3 loop spans 12 amino acids. The V and J ends lost 3 bases and 10 bases respectively, with 13 bases between them. In the authors' methods: Amplification of reference gene primers provided the estimated nucleated cell counts. Assay: immunoSEQ multiplex PCR; the TCRdb copy retains only in-frame clones and omits some. V and J calls and clone size follow that table, whereas D and trimming were derived from the DNA. The sample includes about 200,000 clones, approximately 87% of them seen just once. This sequence joins TRBV20-1 and TRBJ2-1; maybe TRBD1 (6 bases). The specimen was peripheral blood. The source of this sequence is a woman in her seventies with acute or convalescent COVID-19. The CDR3 DNA reads as TGCAGTGCTAGTATTCAGGGGCGGGAGCAGTTCTTC. Its protein is CSASIQGREQFF.